The TCR beta chain under discussion was sequenced for a study of cytomegalovirus exposure and HLA in healthy donors. Overall study results and limits: An apparent linkage of common viral pathogens to several of the most significant clusters emerged in a later analysis.

The CDR3 has 16 residues. Germline V gives CDR1 MNHNY, CDR2 SVGAGI (reference sequence). V was clipped by 7 bases and J by 3 bases, with 21 bases between them. A word on this clone: Antigen unknown.

13 Jbeta primers and 60 Vbeta primers were used for the PCR. Clones were read by immunoSEQ multiplex PCR, and TCRdb kept only the in-frame ones, dropping some. The sample has approximately 220,000 clones, over 70% seen once; the top ten hold under 0.85%. The receptor comes from a boy between 2 and 15 years old in good health and CMV-seronegative. Sequencing was performed on PBMCs. This sequence joins TRBV6-6 and TRBJ1-1, with D possibly TRBD1 on 5 matching bases. CDR3 amino acids: CASTISGGVGDTEAFF. The CDR3 DNA reads TGTGCCAGCACCATATCCGGGGGGGTTGGAGACACTGAAGCTTTCTTT.